This T cell receptor beta chain was retrieved from a study of early T cells in non-severe SARS-CoV-2 infection. Study overall: Unsorted whole blood bulk RNA was sequenced, with unpaired chains. Overall study findings and caveats: Clonotype matching in VDJdb favored anti-spike CD8 responses and did not capture private and CD4 specificities.

Germline V gives CDR1 SEHNR, CDR2 FQNEAQ (reference sequence). This CDR3 has 17 residues. The J segment lost 5 bases and the V segment lost 0 bases, leaving 9 bases of the junction unmatched. The TCR library protocol attached unique molecular identifiers to the individual cDNA molecules. One entry per CDR3 protein results from TCRdb running MiXCR on the 5' RACE reads. The repertoire has roughly 34,000 distinct CDR3 sequences, 5% to 7% of them found once; the top ten carry around 8%. This clonotype was counted ten times or more. Antigen specificity is unknown. This TCR came from an adult who was a healthcare worker with PCR-confirmed SARS-CoV-2 infection or an uninfected control (not recorded which). The chain joins TRBV7-9 to TRBJ1-5; 8 bases fit TRBD1. Sequenced material: whole blood. In nucleotides, the CDR3 is TGTGCCAGCAGCTTAGCCCTGGACAGGGACGGTCATCAGCCCCAGCATTTT. Protein sequence: CASSLALDRDGHQPQHF. Looking up the rest from reference TRBV7-9 and TRBJ1-5 gives the full variable domain: DTGVSQNPRHKITKRGQNVTFRCDPISEHNRLYWYRQTLGQGPEFLTYFQNEAQLEKSRLLSDRFSAERPKGSFSTLEIQRTEQGDSAMYLCASSLALDRDGHQPQHFGDGTRLSIL.